The 20 T cell receptor beta chains below come from one sample, sequenced in a study of early T cells in non-severe SARS-CoV-2 infection. TCRdb processed the 5' RACE reads anew with MiXCR; each CDR3 protein has one entry. The repertoire has 45,000 to 50,000 distinct CDR3 sequences, approximately 5.7% of them found once; the top ten carry roughly 6.9%. The sample was whole blood, taken at baseline. These receptors originate from an adult who was a healthcare worker with PCR-confirmed SARS-CoV-2 infection or an uninfected control (not recorded which).

This clonotype was found many times. The V and J genes are TRBV6-1 and TRBJ1-1; D is perhaps TRBD1 (5 bases). The CDR3 is 14 residues long. The germline V and J ends were trimmed by 8 bases and 6 bases, with 19 bases remaining between them. From germline, CDR1 is MNHNS and CDR2 SASEGT. The CDR3 region has the DNA TGTGCCAGCTCCCACCAAGGCCCGGGGGCTGAAGCTTTCTTT. Translation: CASSHQGPGAEAFF.

Worth noting for this clonotype: It may be a read error: a sequence one base away is much more abundant. The chain couples TRBV7-8 to TRBJ2-1, with 7 positions matching TRBD1. CDR3 length: 17 amino acids. Germline values: CDR1 SGHVS, CDR2 FQNEAQ. CDR3 in amino acids: CASNLGSGGITYNEQFF. As DNA, the CDR3 is TGTGCCAGCAACTTAGGTTCAGGGGGAATAACCTACAATGAGCAGTTCTTC.

This clonotype was seen ten or more times. The rearrangement uses TRBV25-1 and TRBJ2-5; D call uncertain. CDR3 length: 13 amino acids. With 4 bases removed from V and 1 base from J, the gap between germline ends came to 7 bases. Germline loops: CDR1 MGHDK, CDR2 SYGVNS. The CDR3 protein is CASSGRFQETQYF. The CDR3 nucleotides are TGTGCCAGCAGTGGGCGTTTCCAAGAGACCCAGTACTTC.

This clonotype was recorded many times. The V call is TRBV28, the J call TRBJ2-7, with D perhaps TRBD1 (6 bases). Germline CDR1 MDHEN, CDR2 SYDVKM. The CDR3 length is 15 residues. The V gene lost 2 bases and the J gene lost 7 bases, with 18 bases spanning the gap. The CDR3 sequence: CASSLTSGAAVEQYF. CDR3 sequence (DNA): TGTGCCAGCAGTTTAACCTCAGGGGCCGCCGTGGAGCAGTACTTC.

In its sample, this clonotype was seen many times. The chain employs TRBV6-2 or TRBV6-3 and TRBJ2-1, with 7 nucleotides matching TRBD2. Trimming took 2 bases from V and 9 from J; bases not matched to a gene: 13. This CDR3 region has 16 residues. Looked up from germline, CDR1 is MNHEY and CDR2 is SVGEGT. The CDR3 sequence: CASSYGSSGTYGEQFF. CDR3 sequence (DNA): TGTGCCAGCAGTTACGGTTCTAGCGGTACCTACGGTGAGCAGTTCTTC.

This clonotype was seen more than once but under ten times. The rearrangement joins TRBV7-8 to TRBJ1-1; the D is unclear. Trimming shortened V by 4 bases and J by 3 bases, and 9 bases separated the two germline ends. The CDR3 totals 13 residues. Per germline, CDR1 SGHVS and CDR2 FQNEAQ. The CDR3 is CASSYTRYTEAFF. The CDR3 DNA reads as TGTGCCAGCAGCTATACCCGTTACACTGAAGCTTTCTTT.

This clonotype has ten or more counts. This chain uses TRBV27 with TRBJ2-1; 11 positions match TRBD2. CDR1 and CDR2 from the germline V gene are MNHEY and SMNVEV (reference sequence). The CDR3 spans 16 residues. J gave up 2 bases and V 2 bases, and 2 bases lay outside the gene matches. In nucleotides, the CDR3 is TGTGCCAGCAGTTTACTAGCGGGAGGCCCCTACAATGAGCAGTTCTTC. Translated, it gives CASSLLAGGPYNEQFF.

The chain links TRBV20-1 to TRBJ1-6; tentatively, D is TRBD1 (5 bases). The CDR3 sequence is 14 residues long. Trimming took 6 bases from V and 6 from J, leaving 15 bases between them. CDR1 is DFQATT and CDR2 is SNEGSKA in the germline V gene (reference sequence). The CDR3 loop reads CSASRQIGNSPLHF. The CDR3 bases are TGCAGTGCGTCCCGACAGATCGGTAATTCACCCCTCCACTTT.

This sequence joins TRBV4-2 and TRBJ2-3; 13 bases are shared with TRBD2. Germline V CDR1 and CDR2: LGHNA, YNFKEQ. This CDR3 contains 18 residues. With V trimmed by 1 base and J by 0 bases, 4 bases remained unmatched. The CDR3 here is CASSQGLAGGPSTDTQYF. In DNA form, the CDR3 reads TGTGCCAGCAGCCAAGGACTAGCGGGAGGACCTAGCACAGATACGCAGTATTTT.

The rearrangement joins TRBV11-3 to TRBJ2-5; D remains unclear. V gave up 1 base and J gave up 7 bases, with 13 bases separating them. The length of the CDR3 is 14 residues. CDR1 is SGHNT, CDR2 YENEEA, per germline. DNA of the CDR3: TGTGCCAGCAGCTTAGCTGGTCGCAAGGGGACCCAGTACTTC. Translation gives CASSLAGRKGTQYF.

As concerns this clonotype: One end of the junction fails to match germline, which may point to a read error. The gene calls are TRBV5-5 and TRBJ1-4, with D unresolved. Per the germline V gene, CDR1 is SGHKS and CDR2 is YYEKEE (reference sequence). The CDR3 is made up of 16 amino acids. In nucleotides, the CDR3 is TGTGCCAGCAGCTTGAGTCGGACTGCAACTAATAAAAAACTGTTTTTT. It is translated as CASSLSRTATNKKLFF.

This clonotype was found many times. The rearrangement uses TRBV28 and TRBJ1-4; D remains ambiguous. Germline V CDR1 and CDR2: MDHEN, SYDVKM. V was cut by 2 bases and J by 5 bases, with 9 bases left in between. The CDR3 loop spans 14 amino acids. The DNA for the CDR3 is TGTGCCAGCAGTTTAATCCTGCGGAATGAAAAACTGTTTTTT. This translates into CASSLILRNEKLFF. The variable domain in full, with the rest retrieved from reference TRBV28 and TRBJ1-4, is DVKVTQSSRYLVKRTGEKVFLECVQDMDHENMFWYRQDPGLGLRLIYFSYDVKMKEKGDIPEGYSVSREKKERFSLILESASTNQTSMYLCASSLILRNEKLFFGSGTQLSVL.

This clonotype was counted at least ten times. CDR3 nucleotide sequence: TGTGCCAGCAGCTCTGGGACATTCGCCTACGAGCAGTACTTC. Residues: CASSSGTFAYEQYF. The chain has TRBV7-2 and TRBJ2-7, with a weak D call TRBD1 (6 bases). Between the trimmed V and J ends, which lost 4 bases and 2 bases, there was a span of 12 bases. Germline assignment: CDR1 SGHTA and CDR2 FQGNSA. This CDR3 contains 14 residues.

This clonotype was found a few times. V usage is TRBV10-2 and J usage is TRBJ1-1; TRBD1 is a possible D gene (6 bases). The CDR3 length is 12 residues. The V and J ends lost 4 bases and 4 bases respectively, with 7 bases between them. Germline CDR1 WSHSY, CDR2 SAAADI. CDR3 protein: CASSARGTEAFF. DNA for the CDR3: TGCGCCAGCAGTGCCAGGGGCACTGAAGCTTTCTTT.

V and J are TRBV20-1 and TRBJ1-1; 7 positions agree with TRBD1. V trimming: 3 bases; J trimming: 1 base; junction bases outside the gene matches: 5. CDR3 length equals 14 residues. The V gene's germline CDR1 is DFQATT and CDR2 SNEGSKA (reference sequence). The DNA of the CDR3 is TGCAGTGCTAGTGGGGACAGCCCGAACACTGAAGCTTTCTTT. Translated, it gives CSASGDSPNTEAFF.

There are many counts of this clonotype. The rearrangement joins TRBV19 to TRBJ2-2; possibly TRBD1 for D (6 bases). The germline gives CDR1 LNHDA, CDR2 SQIVND (reference sequence). This CDR3 contains 15 residues. Trimming cost V 5 bases and J 3 bases, with 13 bases left between them. The CDR3 sequence: CASSFQGKDTGELFF. DNA of the CDR3: TGTGCCAGTAGTTTTCAGGGGAAGGACACCGGGGAGCTGTTTTTT.

This clonotype was observed at least ten times. The chain combines TRBV5-1 with TRBJ2-2; D not certain. CDR1 and CDR2 from the germline V gene are SGHRS and YFSETQ. V was pared by 0 bases and J by 1 base, with 7 bases between. The CDR3 has 15 amino acids. CDR3 sequence (DNA): TGCGCCAGCAGCTTGGATGGCAAGAACACCGGGGAGCTGTTTTTT. This sequence encodes CASSLDGKNTGELFF.

This clonotype was seen a few times. J is TRBJ1-1 and V is TRBV7-6; 8 nucleotides align to TRBD1. Germline assignment: CDR1 SGHVS and CDR2 FNYEAQ. CDR3 length: 15 residues. V was clipped by 5 bases and J by 2 bases; unmatched bases: 7. In DNA form, the CDR3 reads TGTGCCAGCAGCAAAGGACAGGGAAGAAACACTGAAGCTTTCTTT. This sequence encodes CASSKGQGRNTEAFF.

This clonotype appeared many times. The chain joins TRBV9 to TRBJ1-4; D not certain. V was clipped by 1 base and J by 8 bases, with 15 bases between them. CDR3 size: 15 residues. The germline V gene has CDR1 SGDLS and CDR2 YYNGEE. The CDR3 sequence is CASSVIGGQHEKLFF. CDR3 nucleotide sequence: TGTGCCAGCAGCGTAATTGGAGGTCAACACGAAAAACTGTTTTTT.

This clonotype was found many times. The chain has TRBV14 and TRBJ2-1; D perhaps matches TRBD2 (6 bases). V was cut by 4 bases and J by 0 bases, with 13 bases left in between. The V gene's germline CDR1 is SGHDN and CDR2 FVKESK. CDR3 length equals 16 residues. Here the CDR3 DNA reads TGTGCCAGCAGCCGTATAGCGGTACCCTCCTACAATGAGCAGTTCTTC. It translates to CASSRIAVPSYNEQFF.